This TCR beta chain originates from a study of cytomegalovirus exposure and HLA in healthy donors. Study-wide points: Apparent HLA restriction characterized most CMV-associated TCR beta chains in a later analysis. Researchers catalogued approximately 170 TCR beta chains as cytomegalovirus-associated. Analysis was carried out at a later point, and it linked a missense DCLRE1C variant to TCR beta V- and J-gene trimming.

The PCR made use of 60 Vbeta and 13 Jbeta primers. Profiling relied on immunoSEQ multiplex PCR, and the TCRdb table lists in-frame clones only, not all of them. The table lists some 130,000 clones. This CDR3 is built from 11 residues. Looked up from germline, CDR1 is MNHEY and CDR2 is SMNVEV (reference sequence). The V gene lost 3 bases and the J gene lost 7 bases, with 4 bases spanning the gap. Regarding this clone: The antigen is undetermined.

Each of the donors was a healthy bone marrow donor. This sequence was found in a young man in good health and CMV-seronegative. The chain couples TRBV27 to TRBJ2-1; D is unresolved. Sequenced: PBMCs. This CDR3 reads CASSFLNEQFF. In nucleotides, the CDR3 is TGTGCCAGCAGTTTCCTGAATGAGCAGTTCTTC.